The sequence of this TCR beta chain was determined in a study of shared clonotypes between healthy human individuals. In the study's own analysis: Junction-only sequences without quality scores were provided by ImmunoSEQ, so filtering was different. TCRdb keeps only in-frame clones here, not all; method: immunoSEQ multiplex PCR. That table furnishes V, J and clone size, whereas the DNA furnished D and trimming. Of about 99,000 clones listed, roughly 45% are singletons. Concerning this clone itself: Relative to the germline gene, one junction end is altered; a read error may explain this.

The CDR3 length is 14 residues. Germline CDR1 is SGHNT and CDR2 is YYREEE (reference sequence). This receptor was taken from a middle-aged woman in good health. Some clones in this sample may be carry-over from other donors' samples. The J gene is TRBJ2-5, the V gene TRBV5-4, with D perhaps given as TRBD1 or TRBD2 (6 bases each). Sequencing input: PBMCs. CDR3 residues: CASSSVGGQETQYF. For the CDR3, the DNA is TGCGCCAGCAGCTCCGTAGGGGGGCAAGAGACCCAGTACTTC.